The 14 T cell receptor beta chains listed next were all sequenced from one sample in a study of CD8 T cells in ankylosing spondylitis. For these TCRs, the target antigens are not known. Study observations and caveats: Blood from ankylosing spondylitis patients appeared to carry a characteristic roughly 8-variant TCR beta motif.

TCRdb fed the 5' RACE reads into MiXCR, producing one record per CDR3 protein. The repertoire holds a few hundred thousand distinct CDR3 sequences, around 7.6% seen once, with approximately 15% in the top ten. Sequences were obtained from blood, either unsorted or a sorted T cell fraction (not recorded which). Receptor source: a male donor with ankylosing spondylitis.

This rearrangement joins TRBV28 to TRBJ1-4; D remains ambiguous. Germline CDR1 MDHEN, CDR2 SYDVKM. V was cut by 3 bases and J by 0 bases, with 11 bases left in between. The CDR3 totals 16 residues. The CDR3 here is CASSFLLTPTNEKLFF. The DNA of the CDR3 is TGTGCCAGCAGTTTCCTCCTCACCCCAACTAATGAAAAACTGTTTTTT.

This clonotype has just a few counts. The chain joins TRBV29-1 to TRBJ2-3; either TRBD1 or TRBD2 may fit D (6 bases each). V lost 4 bases, J lost 0 bases, and 8 bases lay in between. This CDR3 is built from 13 residues. Per germline, CDR1 SQVTM and CDR2 ANQGSEA. CDR3: CSVVGGSTDTQYF. In DNA, the CDR3 is TGCAGCGTTGTAGGGGGGAGCACAGATACGCAGTATTTT.

This clonotype was found a few times. The chain uses TRBV5-1 and TRBJ2-7; weak D call: TRBD2 (6 bases). The CDR3 spans 14 residues. Per the germline V gene, CDR1 is SGHRS and CDR2 is YFSETQ. V shed 0 bases and J shed 4 bases, with 11 bases lying between them. The CDR3 DNA is TGCGCCAGCAGCTTGGCCGTGCGGGGATACGAGCAGTACTTC. Its translation is CASSLAVRGYEQYF.

At least ten counts were recorded for this clonotype. The CDR3 DNA reads as TGTGCCAGCAGAAGCGGGACAGGGAATTCCTACGAGCAGTACTTC. Amino acids: CASRSGTGNSYEQYF. This chain links TRBV2 with TRBJ2-7; TRBD1 agrees at 9 bases. The CDR3 length is 15 residues. The trim removed 6 bases at V and 1 base at J, leaving 7 bases unmatched. Per the germline V gene, CDR1 is SNHLY and CDR2 is FYNNEI.

This clonotype was seen more than once but under ten times. The CDR3 nucleotides read TGTGCCAGCAGCTTTAACAGGGTCGAGCAGTACTTC. It yields the protein CASSFNRVEQYF. The V call is TRBV7-8, the J call TRBJ2-7; possible D gene TRBD1, 6 bases. The CDR3 is 12 amino acids. The germline CDR1 and CDR2 sequences are SGHVS and FQNEAQ. The V and J ends lost 3 bases and 6 bases respectively, with 9 bases between them.

This clonotype was seen more than once but under ten times. The chain carries TRBV3-1 and TRBJ2-2, with 7 positions matching TRBD2. The germline V gene has CDR1 LGHDT and CDR2 YNNKEL (reference sequence). The CDR3 covers 18 residues. The V gene end was trimmed by 2 bases and the J gene end by 1 base; junction bases not matched to a gene: 10. The CDR3 loop reads CASSQPGRGDLNTGELFF. In DNA form, the CDR3 reads TGTGCCAGCAGCCAACCGGGACGGGGGGATCTGAACACCGGGGAGCTGTTTTTT.

This clonotype was found many times. The rearrangement links TRBV2 to TRBJ1-5; D uncertain. The CDR3 runs to 15 residues. Trimming stripped 1 base from V and 7 bases from J, with 14 bases between. Germline loops: CDR1 SNHLY, CDR2 FYNNEI. This CDR3 is CASSEGAARWQPQHF. As DNA, the CDR3 is TGTGCCAGCAGTGAAGGGGCCGCGCGCTGGCAGCCCCAGCATTTT.

A few counts support this clonotype. The chain combines TRBV20-1 with TRBJ2-2; either TRBD1 or TRBD2 may fit D (5 bases each). CDR1 and CDR2 (germline): DFQATT, SNEGSKA (reference sequence). The germline V and J ends were trimmed by 6 bases and 3 bases, with 11 bases remaining between them. This CDR3 is built from 13 residues. CDR3 sequence (DNA): TGCAGTGCCCCGGGGCGCGACACCGGGGAGCTGTTTTTT. Translated, it gives CSAPGRDTGELFF.

The V call is TRBV9, the J call TRBJ2-1; D not certain. The ends were cut back, 4 bases at V and 4 bases at J, with 6 bases in the middle. The CDR3 spans 12 residues. The V gene's germline CDR1 is SGDLS and CDR2 YYNGEE. The CDR3 bases are TGTGCCAGCAGCCGCCTGTACAATGAGCAGTTCTTC. This sequence encodes CASSRLYNEQFF.

This clonotype has ten or more counts. V and J are TRBV7-2 and TRBJ1-3; 9 nucleotides agree with TRBD1. CDR1 and CDR2 (germline): SGHTA, FQGNSA. V lost 2 bases to trimming and J lost 0 bases; unmatched junction nucleotides: 2. This CDR3 has 16 amino acids. CDR3 protein: CASSLRTGASGNTIYF. The CDR3 DNA is TGTGCCAGCAGCTTAAGGACAGGGGCCTCTGGAAACACCATATATTTT.

The chain couples TRBV4-3 to TRBJ2-7; no reliable D call. Trimming removed 1 base from V and 1 base from J, with 11 bases in between. Germline CDR1 is LGHNA and CDR2 is YSLEER. The CDR3 consists of 15 residues. As DNA, the CDR3 is TGCGCCAGCAGCCAAGGTGTGGGATCTTCCTACGAGCAGTACTTC. Protein: CASSQGVGSSYEQYF.

The sample holds many counts of this clonotype. This rearrangement joins TRBV29-1 to TRBJ2-1, with TRBD1 matching 7 bases. Germline V gene sequence: CDR1 SQVTM, CDR2 ANQGSEA. This CDR3 is 12 amino acids long. Germline trimming cut 3 bases from V and 9 bases from J; bases unmatched to any gene: 5. The CDR3 region is CSVDEGAGEQFF. The CDR3 DNA reads as TGCAGCGTTGACGAGGGGGCAGGTGAGCAGTTCTTC.

The CDR3 DNA reads TGCAGCGCCCGGAAAGGGGGCGCGGGCACTGAAGCTTTCTTT. Its translation is CSARKGGAGTEAFF. The V call is TRBV29-1, the J call TRBJ1-1; TRBD1 agrees at 7 bases. This CDR3 has 14 amino acids. The trim removed 7 bases at V and 4 bases at J, leaving 12 bases unmatched. Germline V CDR1 and CDR2: SQVTM, ANQGSEA.

This clonotype was seen at least ten times. J is TRBJ2-7 and V is TRBV6-1; 8 nucleotides line up with TRBD1. CDR1 MNHNS and CDR2 SASEGT come from the germline V gene. The ends lost 6 bases at V and 0 bases at J; junction bases unmatched: 4. This CDR3 has 14 amino acids. The CDR3 region is CASSRDRISYEQYF. The DNA for the CDR3 is TGTGCCAGCAGCAGGGACAGGATCTCCTACGAGCAGTACTTC.